This passage covers 13 T cell receptor beta chains from one sample sequenced in a study of control samples from healthy donors and cancer patients. Assay used: immunoSEQ multiplex PCR; TCRdb lists only in-frame clones, some missing. The sample has 150,000 to 200,000 clones, approximately 94% seen once; the top ten hold 8.5%. Sequencing was done on a sample of blood. The receptors originated from a woman aged 35 to 49 in good health.

The chain combines TRBV7-3 with TRBJ2-7; 7 bases map to TRBD1. This CDR3 has 13 residues. The V gene's germline CDR1 is SGHTA and CDR2 FQGTGA. V was pared by 5 bases and J by 6 bases, with 7 bases of the junction left unmatched. The CDR3 loop is CASSTDRSFEQYF. CDR3 coding DNA: TGTGCCAGCAGCACGGACAGGTCATTCGAGCAGTACTTC.

The chain uses TRBV10-3 and TRBJ1-3; D is unresolved. The germline gives CDR1 ENHRY, CDR2 SYGVKD. V gave up 3 bases and J gave up 0 bases, with 6 bases separating them. The CDR3 extends over 14 amino acids. The CDR3 reads CAISDGYSGNTIYF. CDR3 DNA: TGTGCCATCAGTGACGGATACTCTGGAAACACCATATATTTT.

This clone has only one observation. This chain joins TRBV5-4 and TRBJ1-1; D is possibly TRBD1 (5 bases). Per germline, CDR1 SGHNT and CDR2 YYREEE (reference sequence). V lost 4 bases to trimming and J lost 5 bases, with 12 bases between them. The CDR3 has 13 amino acids. CDR3 in DNA: TGTGCCAGCAGCCCGGGGGGGGAAACTGAAGCTTTCTTT. It is translated as CASSPGGETEAFF.

The chain couples TRBV9 to TRBJ1-1; 9 nucleotides align to TRBD1. With V trimmed by 0 bases and J by 10 bases, 16 bases remained unmatched. Germline V CDR1 and CDR2: SGDLS, YYNGEE. The CDR3 runs to 17 residues. The CDR3 DNA sequence: TGTGCCAGCAGCGTAGGGAGCCAAAGCTACAAGGACAGGGGAGCTTTCTTT. Its translation is CASSVGSQSYKDRGAFF. The full variable domain, in which reference TRBV9 and TRBJ1-1 provide the parts outside the CDR3, is DSGVTQTPKHLITATGQRVTLRCSPRSGDLSVYWYQQSLDQGLQFLIQYYNGEERAKGNILERFSAQQFPDLHSELNLSSLELGDSALYFCASSVGSQSYKDRGAFFGQGTRLTVV.

The chain links TRBV6-2 or TRBV6-3 to TRBJ1-5, with 7 bases that match TRBD1. There are 15 residues in the CDR3. Trimming removed 0 bases from V and 3 bases from J; junction bases left unmatched: 2. Germline assignment: CDR1 MNHEY and CDR2 SVGEGT. Here the CDR3 reads CASSYSKGANQPQHF. Here the CDR3 DNA reads TGTGCCAGCAGTTACTCGAAGGGGGCCAATCAGCCCCAGCATTTT.

This sequence joins TRBV3-1 (or the pseudogene TRBV3-2) and TRBJ1-2; unclear D gene. The germline V gene encodes CDR1 LGHDT and CDR2 YNNKEL (reference sequence). The CDR3 contains 11 residues. Trimming stripped 2 bases from V and 8 bases from J, with 6 bases between. CDR3 loop: CASSQSHGYTF. CDR3 DNA: TGTGCCAGCAGCCAATCACACGGCTACACCTTC.

This sequence joins TRBV7-9 and TRBJ1-6; weak D call: TRBD1 (6 bases). This CDR3 region has 14 residues. V lost 5 bases and J lost 7, with 12 bases in between. The germline CDR1 and CDR2 sequences are SEHNR and FQNEAQ (reference sequence). The CDR3 nucleotides are TGTGCCAGCAGCCACGGACAGAGAAATTCACCCCTCCACTTT. It yields the protein CASSHGQRNSPLHF.

The chain carries TRBV6-2 or TRBV6-3 and TRBJ1-3; 7 bases are a match to TRBD1. J lost 5 bases, V lost 6 bases, and 16 bases had no gene match. Germline V gives CDR1 MNHEY, CDR2 SVGEGT. CDR3 size: 17 residues. Written as DNA, the CDR3 is TGTGCCAGCAGCACTCGGACAGGCAAGGATGGCAGAAACACCATATATTTT. Translated: CASSTRTGKDGRNTIYF.

This clone was detected a few times. The rearrangement joins TRBV18 to TRBJ2-5; no clear D gene. Trimming took 4 bases from V and 3 from J, leaving 12 bases between them. The V gene's germline CDR1 is KGHSH and CDR2 LQKENI. The CDR3 consists of 14 residues. As DNA, the CDR3 is TGTGCCAGCTCACTCGGGTCAGGCAAAGAGACCCAGTACTTC. It encodes CASSLGSGKETQYF.

This chain joins TRBV5-1 and TRBJ1-6; D is undetermined. Germline-derived CDR1 and CDR2 are SGHRS and YFSETQ. There are 15 residues in the CDR3. Deletions cut 4 bases from V and 6 bases from J, with 14 bases between. The CDR3 protein is CASSPTTDVNSPLHF. The CDR3 DNA sequence: TGCGCCAGCAGCCCAACGACGGACGTTAATTCACCCCTCCACTTT.

The chain has TRBV7-9 and TRBJ1-4; possibly TRBD1 for D (6 bases). This CDR3 contains 13 residues. The germline V gene encodes CDR1 SEHNR and CDR2 FQNEAQ (reference sequence). With 3 bases removed from V and 8 bases from J, the gap between germline ends came to 10 bases. The CDR3 is CASSFGGREKLFF. In nucleotides, the CDR3 is TGTGCCAGCAGCTTCGGGGGCAGGGAAAAACTGTTTTTT.

The chain recombines TRBV27 with TRBJ1-1; 7 bases line up with TRBD1. The CDR3 loop spans 14 amino acids. Germline assignment: CDR1 MNHEY and CDR2 SMNVEV (reference sequence). After removal of 7 bases from V and 0 bases from J, the junction contained 5 bases not matched to a gene. CDR3 bases: TGTGCCAGCACCGAGACAGGGATGAACACTGAAGCTTTCTTT. This encodes CASTETGMNTEAFF.

This sequence joins TRBV21-1 and TRBJ1-6; TRBD1 is the table's D call, not checked against the DNA. TRBV21-1 is recorded as a pseudogene. The CDR3 runs to 15 residues. The CDR3 region has the DNA TGTGCCAGCAGCAAAGTTGGACAGGCAGATTCACCCCTCCACTTT. Translating gives CASSKVGQADSPLHF.